One and the same sample provided the 13 T cell receptor beta chains below, sequenced in a study of shared clonotypes between healthy human individuals. Sequencing was performed with immunoSEQ multiplex PCR; in TCRdb, only in-frame clones are kept and a portion is missing. The table has under 700,000 clones, approximately 95% seen once. CD45RO-negative CD8 cells positively selected for CCR7 made up the naive population, which excluded terminally differentiated effector memory CD45RA+ cells. Sequencing was performed on naive CD8+ T cells sorted from blood. The receptors come from a woman in her 30s in good health.

The chain employs TRBV9 and TRBJ2-1, with a tentative D call TRBD2 (6 bases). The CDR3 runs 12 residues. Trimming pared 4 bases from V and 11 bases from J, leaving 13 bases between. The germline gives CDR1 SGDLS, CDR2 YYNGEE. CDR3 sequence reads: CASSPHSGKQFF. Written as DNA, the CDR3 is TGTGCCAGCAGCCCCCATAGCGGAAAGCAGTTCTTC.

The chain uses TRBV5-4 and TRBJ1-2, with no clear D. Germline values: CDR1 SGHNT, CDR2 YYREEE (reference sequence). The CDR3 spans 15 residues. V lost 0 bases to trimming and J lost 3 bases, with 12 bases between them. CDR3: CASSLEQHPYYGYTF. CDR3 DNA: TGTGCCAGCAGCTTGGAGCAGCACCCGTACTATGGCTACACCTTC.

This clone occurred a few times. The chain uses TRBV19 and TRBJ1-1, with D unresolved. In germline, CDR1 is LNHDA, CDR2 SQIVND (reference sequence). This CDR3 has 14 amino acids. The V and J ends lost 3 bases and 0 bases respectively, with 8 bases between them. The CDR3 sequence is CASSMVRLNTEAFF. The CDR3 region has the DNA TGTGCCAGTAGTATGGTCAGGTTGAACACTGAAGCTTTCTTT.

CDR3 loop: CASSPSTNEKLFF. CDR3 coding DNA: TGTGCCAGCAGCCCCTCAACTAATGAAAAACTGTTTTTT. V usage is TRBV7-7 and J usage is TRBJ1-4; D is unresolved. Germline assignment: CDR1 SSHAT and CDR2 FNYEAQ (reference sequence). Trimming stripped 5 bases from V and 0 bases from J, with 4 bases between. The CDR3 loop spans 13 amino acids.

The CDR3 loop is CASSFLQAPTYEQYF. The CDR3 nucleotides read TGTGCCAGCAGCTTTTTACAGGCCCCGACCTACGAGCAGTACTTC. The chain employs TRBV7-9 and TRBJ2-7; a possible D gene is TRBD1 (5 bases). Deletions cut 3 bases from V and 2 bases from J, with 14 bases between. CDR1 is SEHNR, CDR2 FQNEAQ, per germline (reference sequence). The CDR3 runs 15 residues.

The rearrangement joins TRBV28 to TRBJ1-5, with 7 positions matching TRBD1. CDR1 and CDR2 (germline): MDHEN, SYDVKM. V lost 10 bases and J lost 11; bases outside the gene matches: 17. CDR3 length: 14 amino acids. The CDR3, as DNA: TGTGCCACGTACACACAGGGGTCGGATTCAGCCCAGCATTTT. Amino acids: CATYTQGSDSAQHF.

This clone was seen a few times. V gene TRBV19 combines with J gene TRBJ1-2; D unresolved. In germline, CDR1 is LNHDA, CDR2 SQIVND (reference sequence). This CDR3 is built from 14 residues. Trimming stripped 3 bases from V and 8 bases from J, with 16 bases between. DNA for the CDR3: TGTGCCAGTAGTATGGTCCCACCCCGAGGGGGCTACACCTTC. As protein: CASSMVPPRGGYTF. Supplemented by reference TRBV19 and TRBJ1-2, the full variable domain reads DGGITQSPKYLFRKEGQNVTLSCEQNLNHDAMYWYRQDPGQGLRLIYYSQIVNDFQKGDIAEGYSVSREKKESFPLTVTSAQKNPTAFYLCASSMVPPRGGYTFGSGTRLTVV.

The rearrangement links TRBV7-9 to TRBJ2-1; 9 bases map to TRBD2. The CDR3 contains 16 residues. V lost 1 base and J lost 8; bases outside the gene matches: 9. CDR1 and CDR2 from the germline V gene are SEHNR and FQNEAQ (reference sequence). CDR3 DNA sequence: TGTGCCAGCAGCTTAGGTCAGCGGGAGGATGGGGATGAGCAGTTCTTC. This encodes CASSLGQREDGDEQFF.

The chain recombines TRBV4-1 with TRBJ2-7; D unclear. Trimming cost V 1 base and J 2 bases, with 12 bases left between them. This CDR3 is 15 amino acids long. The germline V gene encodes CDR1 MGHRA and CDR2 YSYEKL. CDR3 DNA: TGCGCCAGCAGCCAAGGGTGGGCCAGCACCTACGAGCAGTACTTC. It yields the protein CASSQGWASTYEQYF.

The chain uses TRBV5-1 and TRBJ2-1; D not certain. Trimming cost V 0 bases and J 6 bases, with 7 bases left between them. From germline, CDR1 is SGHRS and CDR2 YFSETQ. The CDR3 contains 13 residues. For the CDR3, the DNA is TGCGCCAGCAGCTTGGATGCAACCAATGAGCAGTTCTTC. Protein product: CASSLDATNEQFF. Full variable domain (outside the CDR3, taken from reference TRBV5-1 and TRBJ2-1): KAGVTQTPRYLIKTRGQQVTLSCSPISGHRSVSWYQQTPGQGLQFLFEYFSETQRNKGNFPGRFSGRQFSNSRSEMNVSTLELGDSALYLCASSLDATNEQFFGPGTRLTVL.

The table lists this clone with a count of one. The V call is TRBV19, the J call TRBJ2-4, with D possibly matching TRBD1 (5 bases). Trimming removed 5 bases at V and 0 bases at J, with 11 bases between. This CDR3 comprises 15 residues. Germline CDR1 LNHDA, CDR2 SQIVND (reference sequence). This chain's CDR3 is CASSGAGLAKNIQYF. As DNA, the CDR3 is TGTGCCAGTAGTGGGGCAGGGCTAGCCAAAAACATTCAGTACTTC.

The genes are TRBV13 and TRBJ2-1; D is possibly TRBD1 (5 bases). V lost 6 bases, J lost 5 bases, and 14 bases lay in between. This CDR3 is built from 14 residues. CDR1 and CDR2 from the germline V gene are PRHDT and FYEKMQ (reference sequence). The CDR3 region has the DNA TGTGCCAGCAGGTCTAGGGGAAGAAACAATGAGCAGTTCTTC. Translated, it gives CASRSRGRNNEQFF.

The chain recombines TRBV28 with TRBJ2-2; D may be TRBD2 (6 bases). V was shortened by 11 bases and J by 7 bases, with 20 bases between the two germline ends. CDR1 and CDR2 from the germline V gene are MDHEN and SYDVKM. CDR3 length equals 14 residues. The CDR3 bases are TGTGCCGGGGCTAGCGTGGGGTTGCACGGGGAGCTGTTTTTT. This sequence encodes CAGASVGLHGELFF.